This T cell receptor beta chain was retrieved from a study of resident and recirculating memory T cells in vitiligo. Overall study results and limits: No single dominant TCR clone appeared; lesion clonality varied.

This table comes from immunoSEQ multiplex PCR, and its TCRdb copy is limited to in-frame clones, with some not included. Here the sample spans 70,000 to 95,000 clones, about 91% being singletons. Comment on this clone: What it binds is unknown.

The CDR3 contains 11 residues. V was trimmed by 3 bases and J by 12 bases, leaving 11 bases between them. Germline loops: CDR1 KGHSH, CDR2 LQKENI. Stable vitiligo meant no lesion change over the previous 6 months. The V and J genes are TRBV18 and TRBJ1-1, with D unclear. The sequence derives from a male donor with vitiligo. Sequencing input: blood. Here the CDR3 reads CASSPQGRPFF. CDR3 bases: TGTGCCAGCTCACCTCAAGGGAGGCCTTTCTTT.